These T cell receptor beta chains were read from a single sample in a study of T cell responses to AZD1222 COVID-19 vaccine. The protocol was immunoSEQ multiplex PCR, while the TCRdb copy is restricted to in-frame clones and leaves out a portion. The sample gives 99,000 or so clones, 88% of which show up once; over 8% is in the top ten. The material was peripheral blood, obtained on day 0 of AZD1222 vaccination. Receptors originate from an adult in good health. Each CDR3 is given with its conserved first and last residue. Each record gives: V gene, J gene, D gene, clone size, CDR3 DNA, CDR3 protein. The D gene is left open where the match is weak. Some rows have no size entry. The others give once, few or many, or a class for an expanded clone.

TRBV28,TRBJ1-1,-,-,TGTGCCAGCAGTTCGTACAGGGCCGCTGAAGCTTTCTTT,CASSSYRAAEAFF
TRBV3-1/TRBV3-2,TRBJ1-4,-,-,TGTGCCAGCAGCCAAGTTGGGGTAAGGGGTGAAAAACTGTTTTTT,CASSQVGVRGEKLFF
TRBV6-5,TRBJ1-3,-,-,TGTGCCAGCAGCGACTCAGGGGCTGGAAACACCATATATTTT,CASSDSGAGNTIYF
TRBV5-1,TRBJ2-1,-,-,TGCGCCAGCAGCAAAGAGGGGCGGGATTGGAATGAGCAGTTCTTC,CASSKEGRDWNEQFF
TRBV14,TRBJ1-3,TRBD1,few,TGTGCCAGCAGCCAGATCGGGACAGGACGGCCTGGAAACACCATATATTTT,CASSQIGTGRPGNTIYF
TRBV27,TRBJ1-5,TRBD1,-,TGTGCCAGCAGTCCATCAGGGGGCAACAATCAGCCCCAGCATTTT,CASSPSGGNNQPQHF
TRBV10-3,TRBJ2-7,-,once,TGTGCCACCACCGGCTTAGCGGCCAAGACGAGGGAGCAGTACTTC,CATTGLAAKTREQYF
TRBV19,TRBJ2-1,-,-,TGTGCCAGTAGTATGTTTCAGGGTTTTGAGCAGTTCTTC,CASSMFQGFEQFF
TRBV4-1,TRBJ2-7,TRBD2,-,TGCGCCAGCAGCCGACCTACTAGCGGGAACTACGAGCAGTACTTC,CASSRPTSGNYEQYF
TRBV5-1,TRBJ2-1,-,-,TGCGCCAGCAGCGAACAGGGTGTTGCTTCAAATGAGCAGTTCTTC,CASSEQGVASNEQFF
TRBV9,TRBJ2-1,TRBD2,-,TGTGCCAGCAGCCTCATGGGGGGGAGTTTTAATGAGCAGTTCTTC,CASSLMGGSFNEQFF
TRBV18,TRBJ2-1,TRBD1,-,TGTGCCAGCTCACCACAGGGGGCGAATGAGCAGTTCTTC,CASSPQGANEQFF
TRBV1,TRBJ1-1,-,-,TGCACCAGCAGCCAAGCATCTGAAGCTTTCTTT,CTSSQASEAFF
TRBV7-2,TRBJ1-2,-,-,TGTGCCAGCAGCTTAGACACAAACTATGGCTACACCTTC,CASSLDTNYGYTF
TRBV5-1,TRBJ2-7,TRBD2,-,TGCGCCAGCAGCCCTCGGACTAGCGGGAGTAACGAGCAGTACTTC,CASSPRTSGSNEQYF
TRBV7-9,TRBJ2-7,TRBD2,once,TGTGCCGTCGGACTAGCGGGGGCCTACGAGCAGTACTTC,CAVGLAGAYEQYF
TRBV7-2,TRBJ1-3,-,-,TGTGCCAGCAGGGCGACCCACAGGGGAAACACCATATATTTT,CASRATHRGNTIYF
TRBV6-1,TRBJ2-7,TRBD1,-,TGTGCCAGCAGTGAACCTCCGGGACAGACCTACGAGCAGTACTTC,CASSEPPGQTYEQYF
TRBV10-1,TRBJ2-3,-,-,TGCGCCAGCAGCCCCAGACAAACGACAGATACGCAGTATTTT,CASSPRQTTDTQYF
TRBV7-6,TRBJ1-5,TRBD1,-,TGTGCCAGCAGCGCGGACAGGAGTTTGGGACAGCCCCAGCATTTT,CASSADRSLGQPQHF
TRBV5-1,TRBJ1-2,-,-,TGCGCCAGCAGCTTGGTAGGCGGGACACAAGCGTACTATGGCTACACCTTC,CASSLVGGTQAYYGYTF
TRBV5-1,TRBJ2-5,-,-,TGCGCCAGCAGCCTCGGGGAAGTTGAGACCCAGTACTTC,CASSLGEVETQYF
TRBV29-1,TRBJ2-6,TRBD2,-,TGCAGCGTTGAAGATCTTCGGGAGGGAGTCAGCTCTGGGGCCAACGTCCTGACTTTC,CSVEDLREGVSSGANVLTF
TRBV19,TRBJ1-5,TRBD1,-,TGTGCCAGTAGTACCTCGGGGACAGGGGGCTATAGCAATCAGCCCCAGCATTTT,CASSTSGTGGYSNQPQHF
TRBV7-8,TRBJ1-3,-,-,TGTGCCAGCATCCGAGGGGAGAGTGGATTCTCTGGAAACACCATATATTTT,CASIRGESGFSGNTIYF
TRBV18,TRBJ2-6,-,-,TGTGCCAGCTCACCATCTGGGAATGGGGCCAACGTCCTGACTTTC,CASSPSGNGANVLTF
TRBV2,TRBJ1-1,TRBD1,-,TGTGCCAGCGGAGACAGGGGAAGAACTGAAGCTTTCTTT,CASGDRGRTEAFF
TRBV10-1,TRBJ2-5,-,-,TGCGCCAGCAGTGGGCAACTAGAAGAGACCCAGTACTTC,CASSGQLEETQYF
TRBV3-1/TRBV3-2,TRBJ2-1,TRBD1,-,TGTGCCAGCAGCGCCGGGACAGGGAGGGATGAGCAGTTCTTC,CASSAGTGRDEQFF
TRBV19,TRBJ1-2,TRBD1,-,TGTGCCAGTAGTGGCCGAGACAGGGGGCAATTCCGAGTCTATGGCTACACCTTC,CASSGRDRGQFRVYGYTF
TRBV7-2,TRBJ2-2,TRBD2,-,TGTGCCAGCAGCTTAGCATTGGGGACTAACCACCCCGGGGAGCTGTTTTTT,CASSLALGTNHPGELFF
TRBV25-1,TRBJ2-2,-,-,TGTGCCAGCAGTTCATCAGGGGCGCCGAACACCGGGGAGCTGTTTTTT,CASSSSGAPNTGELFF
TRBV2,TRBJ2-5,TRBD1,-,TGTGCCAGCAGGGGACAGCCTCAAGAGACCCAGTACTTC,CASRGQPQETQYF
TRBV30,TRBJ2-7,-,-,TGTGCCTGGAGTTGGGTGGGGCACGAGCAGTACTTC,CAWSWVGHEQYF
TRBV9,TRBJ2-7,-,-,TGTGCCAGCAGCCCGTCATACGAGCAGTACTTC,CASSPSYEQYF
TRBV7-8,TRBJ2-5,-,-,TGTGCCAGCAGCCGGGGGCAGGCTGCCCAAGAGACCCAGTACTTC,CASSRGQAAQETQYF
TRBV5-1,TRBJ1-2,TRBD1,few,TGCGCCAGCAGCTCCACAGGAGGGGGCAGGGTGGACGGCTACACCTTC,CASSSTGGGRVDGYTF
TRBV9,TRBJ1-4,-,few,TGTGCCAGCAGTCGCGACCCGGCAACTAATGAAAAACTGTTTTTT,CASSRDPATNEKLFF
TRBV10-3,TRBJ1-5,TRBD1,-,TGTGCCATCAGTGAAGACAGGGAATATCAGCCCCAGCATTTT,CAISEDREYQPQHF
TRBV27,TRBJ2-3,-,-,TGTGCCAGCAGGCCCCATGCTGGCACAGATACGCAGTATTTT,CASRPHAGTDTQYF
TRBV6-1,TRBJ2-1,-,-,TGTGCCAGCAGTGGACAGGCTAGCGGTAATTACAATGAGCAGTTCTTC,CASSGQASGNYNEQFF
TRBV18,TRBJ1-2,TRBD1,-,TGTGCCAGCTCACCCTTTCAAGGGGACAGGTGGATTAACTATGGCTACACCTTC,CASSPFQGDRWINYGYTF
TRBV6-5,TRBJ2-1,-,-,TGTGCCAGCAAGGGACACGGGGTAAATGAGCAGTTCTTC,CASKGHGVNEQFF
TRBV3-1/TRBV3-2,TRBJ1-4,-,-,TGTGCCAGCAGCCAAGCCGTAAGAGGGATAAAACTGTTTTTT,CASSQAVRGIKLFF
TRBV2,TRBJ2-1,-,medium-sized,TGTGCCAGCAGATTGGACTACTACAATGAGCAGTTCTTC,CASRLDYYNEQFF
TRBV27,TRBJ2-3,-,-,TGTGCCAGCAGTTATGGCTACCCCACAGATACGCAGTATTTT,CASSYGYPTDTQYF
TRBV18,TRBJ1-3,TRBD1,-,TGTGCCAGCTCACCACAGGGGATCGGGACAGATGGAAACACCATATATTTT,CASSPQGIGTDGNTIYF
TRBV6-6,TRBJ1-3,-,-,TGTGCCAGCAGAGACTCTGGAAACACCATATATTTT,CASRDSGNTIYF
TRBV6-6,TRBJ2-3,-,-,TGTGCCAGCCACAGGACGTGGGGAGATACGCAGTATTTT,CASHRTWGDTQYF
TRBV19,TRBJ1-1,-,once,TGTGCCAGTAGTATAGTCGTCGTAAGGGCAGGGGACACTGAAGCTTTCTTT,CASSIVVVRAGDTEAFF
TRBV28,TRBJ1-2,TRBD1,-,TGTGCCACAGGGGGGGCTAACTATGGCTACACCTTC,CATGGANYGYTF
TRBV7-9,TRBJ2-2,TRBD2,-,TGTGCCAGCAGCTCACCCGGGACTAGCGGGACAAACACCGGGGAGCTGTTTTTT,CASSSPGTSGTNTGELFF
TRBV5-4,TRBJ2-1,-,-,TGTGCCAGCAGCTTGGAGGTCCCCAGAAGCAATGAGCAGTTCTTC,CASSLEVPRSNEQFF
TRBV6-5,TRBJ2-7,-,-,TGTGCCAGCAGTTCTGCGCAGGGCGCCTACGAGCAGTACTTC,CASSSAQGAYEQYF
TRBV10-3,TRBJ1-2,TRBD1,-,TGTGCCATCAGTGAGTTCCCCGGGACAGGTTATGGCTACACCTTC,CAISEFPGTGYGYTF
TRBV2,TRBJ1-6,-,-,TGTGCCAGCGGCAGGGTGGCTTCACCCCTCCACTTT,CASGRVASPLHF
TRBV29-1,TRBJ2-3,TRBD2,once,TGCAGCGTTTTCGGGGCGGGAGGGCCATCCGATACGCAGTATTTT,CSVFGAGGPSDTQYF
TRBV21-1,TRBJ2-7,-,-,TGTGCCAGCAGCAAGGGAGGGGACCAGCCTTACGAGCAGTACTTC,CASSKGGDQPYEQYF
TRBV10-3,TRBJ1-2,TRBD1,-,TGTGCCATCGGTTCGGCAGGGGGAACGGACTATGGCTACACCTTC,CAIGSAGGTDYGYTF
TRBV19,TRBJ2-3,-,-,TGTGCCAGTAAATTGAGTGCCACAGATACGCAGTATTTT,CASKLSATDTQYF